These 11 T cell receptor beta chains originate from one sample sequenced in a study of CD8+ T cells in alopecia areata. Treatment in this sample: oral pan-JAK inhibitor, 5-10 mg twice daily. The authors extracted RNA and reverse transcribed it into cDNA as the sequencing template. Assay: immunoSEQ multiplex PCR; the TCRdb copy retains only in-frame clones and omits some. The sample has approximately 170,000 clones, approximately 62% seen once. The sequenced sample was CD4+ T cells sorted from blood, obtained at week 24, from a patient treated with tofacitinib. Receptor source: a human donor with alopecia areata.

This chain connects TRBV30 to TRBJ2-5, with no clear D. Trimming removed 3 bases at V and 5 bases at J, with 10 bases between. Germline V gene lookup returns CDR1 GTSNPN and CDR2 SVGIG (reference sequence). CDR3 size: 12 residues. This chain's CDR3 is CAWRDGAETQYF. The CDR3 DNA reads TGTGCCTGGAGGGACGGCGCGGAGACCCAGTACTTC.

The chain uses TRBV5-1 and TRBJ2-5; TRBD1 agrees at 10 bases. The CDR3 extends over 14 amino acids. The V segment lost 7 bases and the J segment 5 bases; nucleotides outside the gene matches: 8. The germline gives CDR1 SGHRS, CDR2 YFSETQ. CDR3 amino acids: CASGPGTGDETQYF. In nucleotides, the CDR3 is TGCGCCAGCGGTCCCGGGACAGGGGATGAGACCCAGTACTTC.

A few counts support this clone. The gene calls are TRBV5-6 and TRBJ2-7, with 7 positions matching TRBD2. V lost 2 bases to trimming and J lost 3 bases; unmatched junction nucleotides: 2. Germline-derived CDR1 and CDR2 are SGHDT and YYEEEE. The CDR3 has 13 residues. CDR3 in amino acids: CASSFAGVYEQYF. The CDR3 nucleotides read TGTGCCAGCAGCTTTGCGGGGGTCTACGAGCAGTACTTC.

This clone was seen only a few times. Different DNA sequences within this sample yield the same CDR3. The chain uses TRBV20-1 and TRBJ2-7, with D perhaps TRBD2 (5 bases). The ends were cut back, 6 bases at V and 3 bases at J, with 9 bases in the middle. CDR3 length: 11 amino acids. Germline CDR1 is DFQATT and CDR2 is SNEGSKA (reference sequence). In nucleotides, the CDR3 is TGCAGTGCCGCCCGGGACTACGAGCAGTACTTC. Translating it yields CSAARDYEQYF.

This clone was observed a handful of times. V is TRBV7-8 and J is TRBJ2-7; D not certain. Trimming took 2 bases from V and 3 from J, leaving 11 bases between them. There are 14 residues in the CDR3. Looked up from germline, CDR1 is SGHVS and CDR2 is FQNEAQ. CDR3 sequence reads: CASSLTRTYYEQYF. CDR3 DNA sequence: TGTGCCAGCAGCTTAACCAGAACCTACTACGAGCAGTACTTC.

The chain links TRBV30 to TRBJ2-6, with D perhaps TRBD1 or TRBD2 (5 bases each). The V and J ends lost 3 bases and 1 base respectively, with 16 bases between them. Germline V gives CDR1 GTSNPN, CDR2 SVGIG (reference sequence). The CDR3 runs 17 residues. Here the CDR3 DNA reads TGTGCCTGGAGGAGGGGACGGACCAAGTCTGGGGCCAACGTCCTGACTTTC. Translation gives CAWRRGRTKSGANVLTF.

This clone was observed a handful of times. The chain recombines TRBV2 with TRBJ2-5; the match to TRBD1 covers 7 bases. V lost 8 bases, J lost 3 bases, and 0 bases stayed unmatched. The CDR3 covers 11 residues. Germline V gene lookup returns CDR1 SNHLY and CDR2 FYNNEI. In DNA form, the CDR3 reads TGTGCCAGCGGGACAGAAGAGACCCAGTACTTC. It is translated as CASGTEETQYF.

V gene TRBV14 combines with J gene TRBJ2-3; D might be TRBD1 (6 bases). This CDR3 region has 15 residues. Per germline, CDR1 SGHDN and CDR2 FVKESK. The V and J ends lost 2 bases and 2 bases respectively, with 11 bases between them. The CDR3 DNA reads TGTGCCAGCAGCCAATTCGGACAGTACACAGATACGCAGTATTTT. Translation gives CASSQFGQYTDTQYF.

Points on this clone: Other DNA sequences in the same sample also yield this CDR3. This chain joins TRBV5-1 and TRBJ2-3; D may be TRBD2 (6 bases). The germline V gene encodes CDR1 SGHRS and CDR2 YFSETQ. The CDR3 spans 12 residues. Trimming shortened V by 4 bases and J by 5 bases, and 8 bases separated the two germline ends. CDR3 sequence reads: CASSLGGDTQYF. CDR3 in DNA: TGCGCCAGCAGCCTCGGGGGAGATACGCAGTATTTT.

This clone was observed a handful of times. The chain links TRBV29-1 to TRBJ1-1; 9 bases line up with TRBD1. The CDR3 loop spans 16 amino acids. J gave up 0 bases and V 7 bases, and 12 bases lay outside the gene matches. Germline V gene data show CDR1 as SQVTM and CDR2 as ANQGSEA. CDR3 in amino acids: CSAGGQGLNMNTEAFF. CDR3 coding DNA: TGCAGCGCCGGGGGACAGGGACTTAATATGAACACTGAAGCTTTCTTT.

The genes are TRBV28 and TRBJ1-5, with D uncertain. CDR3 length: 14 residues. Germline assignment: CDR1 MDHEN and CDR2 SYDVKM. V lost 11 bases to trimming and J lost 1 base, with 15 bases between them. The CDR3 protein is CAHNRVKSNQPQHF. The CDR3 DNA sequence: TGTGCCCATAACCGGGTAAAGAGCAATCAGCCCCAGCATTTT.